This entry features one T cell receptor (beta chain) sequence. The CDR3 is 14 amino acids. With 2 bases removed from V and 4 bases from J, the gap between germline ends came to 11 bases. Germline assignment: CDR1 MNHEY and CDR2 SMNVEV (reference sequence). Original analysis: Reference gene primer amplification yielded estimated nucleated cell counts. TCRdb's copy holds only in-frame clones and misses some; the assay was immunoSEQ multiplex PCR. From that table come the V and J calls and clone size; the DNA was used to work out D and trimming. The data show about 200,000 clones, about four fifths seen once. The data were obtained in a study of blood T cell repertoires in COVID-19. As for the study in general: Donors in the United States, Italy and Spain gave samples during acute or convalescent COVID-19. T cells, B-cell-depleted T cells, or PBMCs supplied cDNA or gDNA.

Input material: peripheral blood. This TCR was recovered from a man in his sixties with acute or convalescent COVID-19. The chain combines TRBV27 with TRBJ1-1; tentatively, D is TRBD1 (5 bases). The CDR3, as DNA: TGTGCCAGCAGTTTAGAAGGGGTGGGCACTGAAGCTTTCTTT. As protein: CASSLEGVGTEAFF.